This TCR beta chain was identified during a study of cytotoxic CD8 clonotypes in ibrutinib-treated CLL. At the level of the study: Complete response was seen in 2 patients and partial in approximately 25; around twelve progressed and about 15 stayed remitted after a median roughly 70 months. Sequencing produced an average of around 260,000 productive templates and roughly 89,000 productive rearrangements per sample. General study points: Sustained-remission and progressing patients had different sampling times.

Assay: immunoSEQ multiplex PCR; the TCRdb copy retains only in-frame clones and omits some. Here the sample spans 110,000 or so clones, more than 55% being singletons. Of note for this clone: The antigen remains unidentified.

Germline loops: CDR1 GTSNPN, CDR2 SVGIG (reference sequence). The CDR3 totals 14 residues. Trimming stripped 1 base from V and 8 bases from J, with 17 bases between. This TCR was recovered from a human donor with chronic lymphocytic leukemia. The rearrangement links TRBV30 to TRBJ1-2; D uncertain. The sample here was PBMCs, taken after 24 months of ibrutinib treatment. The CDR3 region has the DNA TGTGCCTGGAGTGAGGGTGTGTTCGGGAGCGGCTACACCTTC. Translation: CAWSEGVFGSGYTF.